This T cell receptor beta chain was obtained from a study of T-cell memory formation after mild COVID-19. Study at large: Most TCR clusters belonged to a single donor. Study-level points and caveats: Some responding clones appeared in pre-infection memory, suggesting cross-reactive memory joined. Clones that contracted clustered mainly in CM and EM if CD4+ and in EMRA if CD8+.

Germline V gene sequence: CDR1 SNHLY, CDR2 FYNNEI. This CDR3 has 14 amino acids. Trimming stripped 6 bases from V and 1 base from J, with 9 bases between. UMIs and sample barcodes were carried by the TCR alpha and TCR beta cDNA libraries that 5'RACE produced using constant-segment primers. TCRdb passed the 5' RACE reads through MiXCR, listing each CDR3 protein once. The sample has 100,000 to 150,000 distinct CDR3 sequences, 15% to 20% seen once; the top ten hold roughly 5.2%. Worth noting for this clonotype: Its target is unknown.

The sample comprised PBMCs or a T cell subset sorted from them (not recorded which). The chain is built from TRBV2 and TRBJ2-2; D may be TRBD1 (6 bases). This receptor was taken from a man younger than 35 who had mild COVID-19 (a few samples of this study predate the infection). Cell type and time point are not known. The CDR3 DNA reads TGTGCCAGCAGGGGGGCCCTGAACACCGGGGAGCTGTTTTTT. Its protein is CASRGALNTGELFF.